This TCR beta chain was captured by sequencing in a study of blood T cell repertoires in COVID-19. The wider study: Both acute and convalescent COVID-19 samples were obtained from the United States, Italy and Spain. Sources were T cells, B-cell-depleted T cells, or PBMCs; the material itself was cDNA or gDNA.

Per the original data handling: Cell counts per sample came from amplifying reference gene primers. Measured with immunoSEQ multiplex PCR; TCRdb has only the in-frame clones, and not every one. Clone size and V and J calls were adopted from that table, with D and trimming inferred from the DNA. The sample shows 55,000 to 80,000 clones, approximately 87% of them seen only once. The CDR3 contains 15 residues. V gave up 5 bases and J gave up 7 bases; unmatched junction bases: 10. Germline V gene data show CDR1 as SGHVS and CDR2 as FQNEAQ. The receptor was derived from a woman older than 75 with acute or convalescent COVID-19. Sequences were obtained from peripheral blood. This chain links TRBV7-8 with TRBJ1-5; 8 bases fit TRBD1. Here the CDR3 reads CASSPEDRENQPQHF. The CDR3, as DNA: TGTGCCAGCAGCCCGGAGGACAGGGAGAACCAGCCCCAGCATTTT.